This T cell receptor beta chain is from a study of identical twins (dated by TCRdb to about 2016). In terms of the full investigation: To test whether fetal clonotypes persist, this study deep-sequenced TCR alpha and beta repertoires from monozygotic twins, from unrelated adults of various ages, and from cord blood. To rule out contamination, replicate twin experiments were performed at different times with different library preparation protocols.

Of note for this clonotype: Its cognate antigen has yet to be identified. No base-level quality is on record; no much larger clone is a single base apart.

Results the study describes overall, beyond this receptor: Fewer insertions were carried by abundant cord blood beta clonotypes, a similar but weaker trend appeared in young adult naive repertoires, and no such trend appeared in memory repertoires. In monozygotic twins, recombination models systematically underestimated out-of-frame TCR alpha sharing, but the models matched the sharing seen between unrelated individuals. Compared with coincidental sharing between unrelated individuals, out-of-frame TCR alpha sequences shared between twins showed an excess of sequences with low generation probability. Because the same donors could not be followed over many years, the conclusions relied on cross-sectional statistical analysis. Invariant T cells such as MAIT and iNKT could partly confound zero-insertion analyses, although diverse VJ usage argued against such confounding for most clonotypes. In beta out-of-frame sequences, excess twin sharing was weaker, because having fewer shared sequences lowered the signal-to-noise ratio.

To prepare the library, 5' RACE was applied. Sequencing used an Illumina HiSeq 2000. Template switching introduced a universal primer binding site; the final cDNA contained a unique molecular identifier, enabling accurate counting of TCR cDNA molecules. Specific primers in the conserved constant-segment region were used to synthesize first-strand cDNA for the TCR alpha and beta chains. To control for contamination, every cDNA library was double barcoded, receiving both a SMART-Mk sample barcode and Illumina barcodes. TruSeq adapter sequences along with Illumina sample barcodes were introduced in two successive PCR steps. Sequencing of the TCR alpha and beta cDNA libraries was done on the Illumina HiSeq platform using custom primers. Per the original workflow: MiGEC processed the raw reads to extract unique molecular identifiers, while MiXCR was used to determine the CDR3 positions. For each individual, recombination models were inferred using an EM algorithm with the repgenHMM and IGoR tools. The analysis of shared clonotypes was done with the tcR package in R, with sharing normalized by the product of cloneset sizes. To study raw recombination free of thymic and clonal selection effects, out-of-frame nonproductive sequences were analyzed. TCRdb passed the public sequencing reads through fastp at Q25 and MiXCR, retaining productive beta sequences. Every CDR3 protein is listed once, alongside the most common genes and DNA of its rows. TCRdb's processing, not the authors' own work, is the source of the V and J calls. This sample has 1.5 million to 2 million distinct CDR3 sequences in its table, and about 32% of those were observed once. About 0.25% of the sample goes to the ten largest clones.

All donors were healthy Caucasians. The sequence was collected from a newborn girl in good health. The specimen was cord blood.

The DNA sequence follows: TGTGCCAGTAGTATACCGGGACTAGCGGGCATTACAGATACGCAGTATTTT. It translates as CASSIPGLAGITDTQYF. Recombination connected TRBV19 to TRBJ2-3; TRBD2 agrees with 12 junctional bases. V is cut back by 2 bases and J by 3 bases, with 6 bases in the junction unmatched. Including cysteine and phenylalanine, the CDR3 has 17 amino acids. Left in the record is the CDR3 DNA by itself, 51 bases read in frame from the first base. The germline V gene (reference sequence) supplies CDR1 LNHDA and CDR2 SQIVND. Reference TRBV19 and TRBJ2-3 proteins supply the regions before and after the CDR3; the full variable domain is: DGGITQSPKYLFRKEGQNVTLSCEQNLNHDAMYWYRQDPGQGLRLIYYSQIVNDFQKGDIAEGYSVSREKKESFPLTVTSAQKNPTAFYLCASSIPGLAGITDTQYFGPGTRLTVL.